What follows are 18 T cell receptor beta chains derived from one specimen sequenced in a study of T cells in localized non-small cell lung cancer. Generated by immunoSEQ multiplex PCR, the TCRdb table keeps only in-frame clones and is missing some. The profile covers 41,000 or so clones, with approximately 90% appearing a single time and more than 6% taken by the ten largest. The sample in question was peripheral blood, obtained before any cancer treatment. The receptors come from a woman aged 18-49 years with stage III lung adenocarcinoma.

V usage is TRBV28 and J usage is TRBJ1-4, with no clear D. V was cut by 11 bases and J by 7 bases, with 20 bases left in between. The CDR3 length is 14 residues. Germline V gene sequence: CDR1 MDHEN, CDR2 SYDVKM. In DNA, the CDR3 is TGTGCCGTTACCGACCGGGCAGAGGGTGAAAAACTGTTTTTT. Translated: CAVTDRAEGEKLFF.

J is TRBJ2-1 and V is TRBV11-2; 7 bases align to TRBD2. CDR3 length: 16 residues. Germline CDR1 reads SGHAT; CDR2 reads FQNNGV. J lost 0 bases, V lost 5 bases, and 7 bases had no gene match. The CDR3 DNA sequence: TGTGCCAGCAGCCCGTTAGCGGGCCGCTCCTACAATGAGCAGTTCTTC. This sequence encodes CASSPLAGRSYNEQFF. Looking up the rest from reference TRBV11-2 and TRBJ2-1 gives the full variable domain: EAGVAQSPRYKIIEKRQSVAFWCNPISGHATLYWYQQILGQGPKLLIQFQNNGVVDDSQLPKDRFSAERLKGVDSTLKIQPAKLEDSAVYLCASSPLAGRSYNEQFFGPGTRLTVL.

The chain joins TRBV11-2 to TRBJ2-7; D call uncertain. This CDR3 has 14 amino acids. Deletions cut 8 bases from V and 2 bases from J, with 16 bases between. Germline V CDR1 and CDR2: SGHAT, FQNNGV. Here the CDR3 reads CASAPIADAYEQYF. CDR3 DNA sequence: TGTGCCAGCGCCCCAATAGCTGACGCCTACGAGCAGTACTTC.

DNA for the CDR3: TGTGCCAGCAGCCAGATACAGGGGGAGAACTATGGCTACACCTTC. Protein sequence: CASSQIQGENYGYTF. The V gene is TRBV7-9, the J gene TRBJ1-2, with 8 positions matching TRBD1. This CDR3 region has 15 residues. CDR1 and CDR2 (germline): SEHNR, FQNEAQ (reference sequence). The V and J ends lost 5 bases and 2 bases, in that order; junction bases with no gene match: 7.

The chain has TRBV14 and TRBJ2-5, with D perhaps TRBD2 (5 bases). Germline loops: CDR1 SGHDN, CDR2 FVKESK. The CDR3 loop spans 15 amino acids. Trimming pared 0 bases from V and 6 bases from J, leaving 14 bases between. Here the CDR3 reads CASSQDLRPGKTQYF. The CDR3, as DNA: TGTGCCAGCAGCCAAGATCTGAGGCCCGGGAAGACCCAGTACTTC.

V is TRBV10-3 and J is TRBJ2-7; D remains unclear. V lost 2 bases, J lost 3 bases, and 5 bases lay in between. The CDR3 runs to 12 residues. CDR1 ENHRY and CDR2 SYGVKD come from the germline V gene. The DNA for the CDR3 is TGTGCCATCAGTGAGGGTCGCTACGAGCAGTACTTC. It is translated as CAISEGRYEQYF.

This clone was found once. The rearrangement joins TRBV6-1 to TRBJ1-6; TRBD1 matches 8 bases. J gave up 1 base and V 6 bases, and 2 bases lay outside the gene matches. The CDR3 totals 15 residues. The germline CDR1 and CDR2 sequences are MNHNS and SASEGT. The DNA for the CDR3 is TGTGCCAGCAGCAGGACAGGGTCCTATAATTCACCCCTCCACTTT. It specifies CASSRTGSYNSPLHF.

This clone was seen once. This chain joins TRBV2 and TRBJ1-1; D call uncertain. Germline CDR1 SNHLY, CDR2 FYNNEI. The CDR3 has 13 residues. V lost 7 bases, J lost 8 bases, and 17 bases lay in between. The DNA for the CDR3 is TGTGCCAGCAACCTCCGGGTCTTTCTAGAAGCTTTCTTT. It yields the protein CASNLRVFLEAFF.

V usage is TRBV7-9 and J usage is TRBJ2-3, with D hard to call. V was cut by 6 bases and J by 0 bases, with 7 bases left in between. The CDR3 length is 13 residues. The V gene's germline CDR1 is SEHNR and CDR2 FQNEAQ (reference sequence). As DNA, the CDR3 is TGTGCCAGCAGGGCGACAAGCACAGATACGCAGTATTTT. Protein sequence: CASRATSTDTQYF.

V is TRBV18 and J is TRBJ1-1, with D hard to call. V lost 1 base to trimming and J lost 5 bases, with 14 bases between them. Germline CDR1 and CDR2: KGHSH and LQKENI. The CDR3 is 15 residues long. CDR3 bases: TGTGCCAGCTCACCACTCACAACCCCGGGGACTGAAGCTTTCTTT. Translated: CASSPLTTPGTEAFF.

The chain employs TRBV6-4 and TRBJ2-1; TRBD2 aligns across 11 bases. The germline gives CDR1 MRHNA, CDR2 SNTAGT. With 3 bases clipped from V and 4 bases from J, the junction kept 2 bases outside the gene matches. This CDR3 region has 15 residues. The CDR3, as DNA: TGTGCCAGCAGTGAGGCTAGCGGGGGGTACAATGAGCAGTTCTTC. It yields the protein CASSEASGGYNEQFF.

The V call is TRBV2, the J call TRBJ2-3; D may be TRBD2 (5 bases). V lost 5 bases, J lost 6 bases, and 12 bases lay in between. The CDR3 contains 13 residues. Germline V gives CDR1 SNHLY, CDR2 FYNNEI. The CDR3, as DNA: TGTGCCAGCAGTCCTCTAGCACGGGATACGCAGTATTTT. This translates into CASSPLARDTQYF.

The chain is built from TRBV18 and TRBJ1-1; 7 nucleotides match TRBD1. J gave up 0 bases and V 3 bases, and 10 bases lay outside the gene matches. CDR1 is KGHSH and CDR2 is LQKENI in the germline V gene. CDR3 length: 17 residues. CDR3 loop: CASSPGEQGTMNTEAFF. CDR3 sequence (DNA): TGTGCCAGCTCACCGGGCGAACAGGGGACCATGAACACTGAAGCTTTCTTT.

The CDR3 DNA is TGTGCCAGTAGTATCCCAGGGACCTACGAGCAGTACTTC. Translating gives CASSIPGTYEQYF. This chain connects TRBV19 to TRBJ2-7; TRBD1 is a possible D gene (5 bases). This CDR3 contains 13 residues. The ends were cut back, 3 bases at V and 2 bases at J, with 8 bases in the middle. Germline values: CDR1 LNHDA, CDR2 SQIVND (reference sequence).

The gene calls are TRBV30 and TRBJ2-1, with a weak D call TRBD2 (7 bases). V was cut by 4 bases and J by 1 base, with 14 bases left in between. From germline, CDR1 is GTSNPN and CDR2 SVGIG (reference sequence). This CDR3 spans 15 amino acids. CDR3 in DNA: TGTGCCTGGACCACGGGGGGCTCTTCCTACAATGAGCAGTTCTTC. Translation gives CAWTTGGSSYNEQFF.

The V gene is TRBV19, the J gene TRBJ2-2; no clear D gene. This CDR3 has 15 amino acids. Trimming cost V 3 bases and J 0 bases, with 8 bases left between them. CDR1 is LNHDA, CDR2 SQIVND, per germline (reference sequence). Here the CDR3 reads CASSIGQPNTGELFF. In DNA, the CDR3 is TGTGCCAGTAGTATCGGCCAGCCGAACACCGGGGAGCTGTTTTTT.

As concerns this clone: The sample holds other DNA sequences that translate to the same CDR3. The chain has TRBV5-1 and TRBJ1-1; no reliable D call. The V gene's germline CDR1 is SGHRS and CDR2 YFSETQ. The length of the CDR3 is 13 residues. Trimming took 1 base from V and 1 from J, leaving 5 bases between them. The CDR3 here is CASSLSTNTEAFF. CDR3 DNA: TGCGCCAGCAGCTTGAGCACGAACACTGAAGCTTTCTTT.

The rearrangement uses TRBV4-1 and TRBJ1-4; D is perhaps TRBD1 (6 bases). The germline gives CDR1 MGHRA, CDR2 YSYEKL. Deletions cut 1 base from V and 2 bases from J, with 14 bases between. The CDR3 runs to 17 residues. The CDR3 region is CASSQAHSGGTNEKLFF. In DNA form, the CDR3 reads TGCGCCAGCAGCCAAGCCCATTCCGGGGGCACTAATGAAAAACTGTTTTTT.